A single sample gave rise to the 12 T cell receptor beta chains below, sequenced in a study of blood T cell repertoires in COVID-19. Sequencing used immunoSEQ multiplex PCR; TCRdb keeps in-frame clones, though not all of them. The sample contains under 45,000 clones, around four fifths of which appear only once. Sequenced: peripheral blood. These receptors all stem from a man aged 50 to 60 with active COVID-19.

V and J are TRBV15 and TRBJ1-1; 7 nucleotides match TRBD1. Trimming took 4 bases from V and 6 from J; bases not matched to a gene: 2. Germline V CDR1 and CDR2: LNHNV, YYDKDF (reference sequence). The CDR3 contains 12 residues. The CDR3 bases are TGTGCCACCAGCACCAGGGGGGCTGAAGCTTTCTTT. This codes for CATSTRGAEAFF. Full variable domain (rest looked up from reference TRBV15 and TRBJ1-1): DAMVIQNPRYQVTQFGKPVTLSCSQTLNHNVMYWYQQKSSQAPKLLFHYYDKDFNNEADTPDNFQSRRPNTSFCFLDIRSPGLGDTAMYLCATSTRGAEAFFGQGTRLTVV.

The chain uses TRBV20-1 and TRBJ1-2, with TRBD1 matching 7 bases. V was pared by 7 bases and J by 7 bases, with 6 bases of the junction left unmatched. CDR1 is DFQATT, CDR2 SNEGSKA, per germline (reference sequence). The CDR3 has 11 residues. The CDR3 is CSVTGETGYTF. The CDR3 DNA follows: TGCAGTGTCACAGGGGAGACTGGCTACACCTTC.

The chain recombines TRBV4-3 with TRBJ1-6, with 7 bases aligning to TRBD1. This CDR3 region has 15 residues. Germline V gives CDR1 LGHNA, CDR2 YSLEER. Losses at the gene ends were 1 base for V and 10 bases for J; bases not matched to a gene: 7. The CDR3 DNA sequence: TGCGCCAGCAGCCAAGGACAGGGATTAGTATCACCCCTCCACTTT. The encoded protein is CASSQGQGLVSPLHF.

This CDR3 reads CASSPHGGGRDQETQYF. The DNA for the CDR3 is TGTGCCAGCAGCCCCCACGGGGGCGGGAGAGATCAAGAGACCCAGTACTTC. The rearrangement joins TRBV9 to TRBJ2-5, with D perhaps TRBD2 (7 bases). V gave up 4 bases and J gave up 2 bases, with 21 bases separating them. The CDR3 length is 17 residues. The germline V gene encodes CDR1 SGDLS and CDR2 YYNGEE.

The chain combines TRBV6-5 with TRBJ2-1, with D tentatively TRBD1 (6 bases). V was cut by 6 bases and J by 4 bases, with 16 bases left in between. Germline V gene data show CDR1 as MNHEY and CDR2 as SVGAGI. This CDR3 spans 15 amino acids. The DNA of the CDR3 is TGTGCCAGCAGCGGACCAGGGGATACGTACAATGAGCAGTTCTTC. Protein sequence: CASSGPGDTYNEQFF.

The chain is built from TRBV19 and TRBJ1-5; D not resolved. The CDR3 runs 13 residues. Trimming took 3 bases from V and 4 from J, leaving 7 bases between them. The germline V gene has CDR1 LNHDA and CDR2 SQIVND (reference sequence). CDR3 coding DNA: TGTGCCAGTAGTATGTCGAGGAATCAGCCCCAGCATTTT. Its translation is CASSMSRNQPQHF.

This chain links TRBV7-3 with TRBJ2-1; 10 nucleotides line up with TRBD1. The ends lost 4 bases at V and 7 bases at J; junction bases unmatched: 13. Per the germline V gene, CDR1 is SGHTA and CDR2 is FQGTGA. The CDR3 loop spans 17 amino acids. The CDR3 coding sequence is TGTGCCAGCAGCTCATCCGGTGGGACAGGGGTCAGGAATGAGCAGTTCTTC. It is translated as CASSSSGGTGVRNEQFF. The variable domain in full, with the rest retrieved from reference TRBV7-3 and TRBJ2-1, is GAGVSQTPSNKVTEKGKYVELRCDPISGHTALYWYRQSLGQGPEFLIYFQGTGAADDSGLPNDRFFAVRPEGSVSTLKIQRTERGDSAVYLCASSSSGGTGVRNEQFFGPGTRLTVL.

This clone was recorded once. CDR3 sequence reads: CAISEAGSTDTQYF. For the CDR3, the DNA is TGTGCCATCAGTGAGGCAGGTAGCACAGATACGCAGTATTTT. This chain links TRBV10-3 with TRBJ2-3; D call uncertain. Germline CDR1 reads ENHRY; CDR2 reads SYGVKD. This CDR3 is 14 amino acids long. Deletions cut 2 bases from V and 0 bases from J, with 6 bases between.

V and J are TRBV11-2 and TRBJ1-1; possibly TRBD1 for D (5 bases). Germline V CDR1 and CDR2: SGHAT, FQNNGV. With 5 bases removed from V and 1 base from J, the gap between germline ends came to 17 bases. The CDR3 loop spans 16 amino acids. The CDR3 nucleotides read TGTGCCAGCAGCCTTTCTGGGGCAAACCCGAACACTGAAGCTTTCTTT. This sequence encodes CASSLSGANPNTEAFF.

Only one count was recorded for this clone. The chain employs TRBV5-1 and TRBJ2-7; no clear D. V lost 1 base and J lost 2, with 13 bases in between. The germline gives CDR1 SGHRS, CDR2 YFSETQ. CDR3 length equals 15 residues. CDR3 loop: CASSLTPEYPYEQYF. CDR3 nucleotide sequence: TGCGCCAGCAGCTTGACCCCGGAGTACCCCTACGAGCAGTACTTC.

This chain joins TRBV4-1 and TRBJ2-4, with 9 positions matching TRBD2. From germline, CDR1 is MGHRA and CDR2 YSYEKL. V trimming: 2 bases; J trimming: 3 bases; junction bases outside the gene matches: 11. CDR3 size: 18 residues. CDR3 region: CASSQLYAGGPVKNIQYF. DNA of the CDR3: TGCGCCAGCAGCCAACTATACGCGGGGGGGCCTGTCAAAAACATTCAGTACTTC.

The chain employs TRBV27 and TRBJ2-5, with D perhaps matching TRBD2 (7 bases). The CDR3 length is 17 residues. Germline CDR1 MNHEY, CDR2 SMNVEV (reference sequence). V was clipped by 0 bases and J by 4 bases, with 18 bases between them. CDR3 sequence (DNA): TGTGCCAGCAGTTTATCAGCTGGGGGGGGCACGAGAGAGACCCAGTACTTC. It encodes CASSLSAGGGTRETQYF.